Below, 17 T cell receptor beta chains from the same sample are listed, as sequenced in a study of T cells in Graves' hyperthyroidism and ophthalmopathy. Authors of the study amplified TCR beta CDR3 regions from RNA transcripts. A set of HTBI primers served as the primers for a first-round RT-PCR of the TCR CDR3. TCRdb re-called the multiplex PCR reads through MiXCR, storing one row per CDR3 protein. The repertoire has 360,000 or so distinct CDR3 sequences, about 15% of them found once; the top ten carry approximately 20%. Input material: blood. These receptors originate from a woman aged 60-75 years with Graves' ophthalmopathy.

This clonotype has only a few counts. The chain combines TRBV27 with TRBJ1-1; D uncertain. Germline CDR1 reads MNHEY; CDR2 reads SMNVEV (reference sequence). V was trimmed by 3 bases and J by 6 bases, leaving 11 bases between them. There are 13 residues in the CDR3. Written as DNA, the CDR3 is TGTGCCAGCAGTTTGACCGGGAGCCCTGAAGCTTTCTTT. As protein: CASSLTGSPEAFF.

The CDR3, as DNA: TGCGCCAGCAGCTCACGGACTAGCGGGGGCCACCAAGAGACCCAGTACTTC. It encodes CASSSRTSGGHQETQYF. This rearrangement joins TRBV5-1 to TRBJ2-5; 13 nucleotides match TRBD2. CDR3 length: 17 residues. Losses at the gene ends were 3 bases for V and 0 bases for J; bases not matched to a gene: 5. Germline assignment: CDR1 SGHRS and CDR2 YFSETQ.

CDR3 region: CSVSGALSSYNEQFF. The CDR3 nucleotides read TGCAGCGTTTCAGGGGCCTTGAGCTCCTACAATGAGCAGTTCTTC. The genes are TRBV29-1 and TRBJ2-1, with D possibly TRBD1 on 6 matching bases. V was cut by 5 bases and J by 0 bases, with 14 bases left in between. The CDR3 length is 15 residues. Looked up from germline, CDR1 is SQVTM and CDR2 is ANQGSEA.

This clonotype was observed at least ten times. The chain links TRBV2 to TRBJ2-3; a weak D match, TRBD1 (5 bases). V lost 6 bases and J lost 5, with 9 bases in between. The germline gives CDR1 SNHLY, CDR2 FYNNEI. The CDR3 spans 12 residues. The CDR3 DNA follows: TGTGCCAGCAGGGGGCCTGAAGATACGCAGTATTTT. Amino acid sequence: CASRGPEDTQYF. Filled out from reference TRBV2 and TRBJ2-3, the complete variable domain reads EPEVTQTPSHQVTQMGQEVILRCVPISNHLYFYWYRQILGQKVEFLVSFYNNEISEKSEIFDDQFSVERPDGSNFTLKIRSTKLEDSAMYFCASRGPEDTQYFGPGTRLTVL.

This clonotype was detected ten times or more. The rearrangement uses TRBV27 and TRBJ1-6, with TRBD1 identical over 8 bases. Germline loops: CDR1 MNHEY, CDR2 SMNVEV (reference sequence). The ends lost 3 bases at V and 11 bases at J; junction bases unmatched: 9. This CDR3 spans 15 amino acids. The CDR3 is CASSLAGGSGTPLHF. Written as DNA, the CDR3 is TGTGCCAGCAGTTTGGCAGGGGGCTCGGGGACACCCCTCCACTTT.

This clonotype was seen at least ten times. This rearrangement joins TRBV30 to TRBJ2-6; perhaps TRBD2 as D (6 bases). Germline V gene data show CDR1 as GTSNPN and CDR2 as SVGIG (reference sequence). The CDR3 consists of 17 residues. The germline V and J ends were trimmed by 4 bases and 0 bases, with 16 bases remaining between them. The CDR3 reads CAWIPGVYRSGANVLTF. The CDR3 nucleotides are TGTGCCTGGATCCCGGGGGTCTACCGCTCTGGGGCCAACGTCCTGACTTTC.

The chain recombines TRBV6-1 with TRBJ2-3, with 7 bases that match TRBD1. The CDR3 runs 15 residues. V shed 4 bases and J 2 bases; nucleotides not matched to a gene: 6. Germline CDR1 is MNHNS and CDR2 is SASEGT. The CDR3 protein is CASSVKGAPTDTQYF. CDR3 coding DNA: TGTGCCAGCAGTGTAAAGGGGGCACCCACAGATACGCAGTATTTT.

Ten or more counts support this clonotype. The chain has TRBV20-1 and TRBJ1-4; tentatively, D is TRBD1 (5 bases). Germline values: CDR1 DFQATT, CDR2 SNEGSKA (reference sequence). The V end was cut by 4 bases, the J end by 8 bases, with 11 bases between. The length of the CDR3 is 12 residues. The CDR3 nucleotides read TGCAGTGCTAATGCGGGGCGGGAAAAACTGTTTTTT. Its protein product is CSANAGREKLFF.

The chain combines TRBV12-3 or TRBV12-4 with TRBJ2-7; TRBD2 agrees at 10 bases. The CDR3 spans 14 residues. J lost 7 bases, V lost 5 bases, and 8 bases had no gene match. The CDR3 loop is CASSLSGRSGEQYF. CDR3 sequence (DNA): TGTGCCAGCAGTCTTAGCGGGAGGAGTGGGGAGCAGTACTTC.

This clonotype was recorded at least ten times. This chain joins TRBV3-1 and TRBJ2-7; no reliable D call. This CDR3 region has 12 residues. CDR1 LGHDT and CDR2 YNNKEL come from the germline V gene (reference sequence). Deletions cut 2 bases from V and 5 bases from J, with 7 bases between. CDR3 sequence: CASSQRFDEQYF. The CDR3, as DNA: TGTGCCAGCAGCCAACGGTTCGACGAGCAGTACTTC.

This clonotype was picked up a small number of times. The chain uses TRBV2 and TRBJ2-7; possibly TRBD1 for D (6 bases). V was trimmed by 10 bases and J by 2 bases, leaving 15 bases between them. CDR3 size: 13 residues. CDR1 SNHLY and CDR2 FYNNEI come from the germline V gene. CDR3 loop: CATQGQQTYEQYF. Written as DNA, the CDR3 is TGTGCCACCCAGGGACAACAAACCTACGAGCAGTACTTC.

This clonotype was counted many times. V usage is TRBV7-8 and J usage is TRBJ1-2; D possibly corresponds to TRBD1 (6 bases). The CDR3 has 14 residues. Per germline, CDR1 SGHVS and CDR2 FQNEAQ. V dropped 1 base and J dropped 3 bases, with 9 bases sitting between them. CDR3 DNA: TGTGCCAGCAGCTTAGAGGCAGGGGACTATGGCTACACCTTC. As protein: CASSLEAGDYGYTF.

This clonotype was detected many times. This chain uses TRBV28 with TRBJ1-5; possibly TRBD1 for D (6 bases). The CDR3 is 13 amino acids. CDR1 MDHEN and CDR2 SYDVKM come from the germline V gene. The V end lost 11 bases, the J end lost 7 bases, and 18 bases lay between the germline ends. The CDR3: CAGGGGQGQPQHF. The CDR3 nucleotides read TGTGCCGGCGGGGGGGGCCAGGGCCAGCCCCAGCATTTT.

This chain joins TRBV14 and TRBJ2-7; D is possibly TRBD1 or TRBD2 (5 bases each). From germline, CDR1 is SGHDN and CDR2 FVKESK. CDR3 length: 13 residues. Trimming removed 3 bases from V and 4 bases from J, with 10 bases in between. Written as DNA, the CDR3 is TGTGCCAGCAGCCAGGGGGTGGCGTACGAGCAGTACTTC. This codes for CASSQGVAYEQYF.

At least ten counts were recorded for this clonotype. The J gene is TRBJ2-1, the V gene TRBV7-2, with 7 bases matching TRBD2. V shed 1 base, J shed 7 bases, and the junction held 7 bases outside the gene matches. This CDR3 is 15 amino acids long. Germline values: CDR1 SGHTA, CDR2 FQGNSA. CDR3 coding DNA: TGTGCCAGCAGCTTAGGAGGCGGGAGTGCGAATGAGCAGTTCTTC. Its protein is CASSLGGGSANEQFF.

Details on this clonotype: A much larger clone is a single base away; this may be a read error. J is TRBJ2-7 and V is TRBV29-1, with D uncertain. V lost 2 bases and J 7 bases, leaving 24 bases between the germline ends. Germline CDR1 reads SQVTM; CDR2 reads ANQGSEA. This CDR3 is built from 16 residues. The CDR3 region is CSVEIWRTAPGTEQYF. The DNA for the CDR3 is TGCAGCGTTGAAATTTGGAGAACGGCACCTGGCACTGAGCAGTACTTC.

The rearrangement links TRBV20-1 to TRBJ2-3, with D possibly being TRBD1 (5 bases). The CDR3 has 16 amino acids. The germline gives CDR1 DFQATT, CDR2 SNEGSKA (reference sequence). Trimming removed 0 bases at V and 8 bases at J, with 21 bases between. CDR3 amino acids: CSARDPRSEKGATQYF. Here the CDR3 DNA reads TGCAGTGCTAGAGACCCCCGGTCTGAAAAAGGGGCTACGCAGTATTTT.